A selection of T cell receptor beta chains follows, all from one sample in a study of blood T cell repertoires in COVID-19. Generated by immunoSEQ multiplex PCR, the TCRdb table keeps only in-frame clones and is missing some. The sample lists about 160,000 clones, roughly 80% seen once, with roughly 7% in the top ten. Source material: peripheral blood. These receptors originate from a middle-aged woman with COVID-19, enrolled during active disease. The CDR3 runs from the conserved cysteine through the conserved F or W. The D gene is left open where the match is weak. Only part of the rows carry a size: once, few, many, or a class if the clone is expanded.

TRBJ2-7 TRBV3-1/TRBV3-2 . . TGTGCCAGCAGCCCCAGGGAATACGAGCAGTACTTC CASSPREYEQYF
TRBJ2-5 TRBV7-9 . TRBD2 TGTGCCAGCAACCGACTAGCGGGGGGACGGACCCAGTACTTC CASNRLAGGRTQYF
TRBJ1-2 TRBV3-1/TRBV3-2 . . TGTGCCAGCAGCCACCTCCCGGGACACACTAACTATGGCTACACCTTC CASSHLPGHTNYGYTF
TRBJ1-4 TRBV7-2 . TRBD1 TGTGCCAGCAGCTCTGACAGGGGAAGGAATGAAAAACTGTTTTTT CASSSDRGRNEKLFF
TRBJ2-1 TRBV9 . TRBD2 TGTGCCAGCAGCCCGGGCGGGAGGGTAGAGAATGAGCAGTTCTTC CASSPGGRVENEQFF
TRBJ1-4 TRBV7-9 . . TGTGCCAGCAGCCCCTTTGGGATTCCGGGATCAACTAATGAAAAACTGTTTTTT CASSPFGIPGSTNEKLFF
TRBJ2-3 TRBV3-1/TRBV3-2 once . TGTGCCAGCAGCCCAGGACTGACCACAGATACGCAGTATTTT CASSPGLTTDTQYF
TRBJ2-3 TRBV20-1 . . TGCAGTACAGGGCCAGATACGCAGTATTTT CSTGPDTQYF
TRBJ1-1 TRBV19 . . TGTGCCAGTAGCCCGGGGGGGATCACTGAAGCTTTCTTT CASSPGGITEAFF
TRBJ2-2 TRBV2 . . TGTGCCAGCAGTGGTACAGGGCTGAACACCGGGGAGCTGTTTTTT CASSGTGLNTGELFF
TRBJ2-7 TRBV3-1/TRBV3-2 many . TGTGCCAGCAGCTCAACCGGGACTGCTAGCTCCTACGAGCAGTACTTC CASSSTGTASSYEQYF
TRBJ2-3 TRBV2 few TRBD1 TGTGCCAGCAGTGGTGATGGGACAGGGAAGGATACGCAGTATTTT CASSGDGTGKDTQYF
TRBJ1-5 TRBV27 . . TGTGCCAGCGGAACGGGATATCGGCCCCAGCATTTT CASGTGYRPQHF
TRBJ1-2 TRBV10-3 . TRBD1 TGTGCCATCAAACGGGACAGGGGGCGTTTTGGCTACACCTTC CAIKRDRGRFGYTF
TRBJ2-2 TRBV7-7 . TRBD1 TGTGCTAGCAGCTTAGCGCCTCAGGGGGCCGGGGAGCTGTTTTTT CASSLAPQGAGELFF
TRBJ2-7 TRBV7-2 few . TGTGCCAGCAGCTTAGTCGGGACTTCCTACGAGCAGTACTTC CASSLVGTSYEQYF
TRBJ2-3 TRBV7-3 . TRBD2 TGTGCCAGCAGCTCGGGACTAGCGGCCACAGATACGCAGTATTTT CASSSGLAATDTQYF
TRBJ2-7 TRBV19 . . TGTGCCAGTAGCCCCGCGCAGGGGCCGTACGTCCCGTGGCAGTACTTC CASSPAQGPYVPWQYF